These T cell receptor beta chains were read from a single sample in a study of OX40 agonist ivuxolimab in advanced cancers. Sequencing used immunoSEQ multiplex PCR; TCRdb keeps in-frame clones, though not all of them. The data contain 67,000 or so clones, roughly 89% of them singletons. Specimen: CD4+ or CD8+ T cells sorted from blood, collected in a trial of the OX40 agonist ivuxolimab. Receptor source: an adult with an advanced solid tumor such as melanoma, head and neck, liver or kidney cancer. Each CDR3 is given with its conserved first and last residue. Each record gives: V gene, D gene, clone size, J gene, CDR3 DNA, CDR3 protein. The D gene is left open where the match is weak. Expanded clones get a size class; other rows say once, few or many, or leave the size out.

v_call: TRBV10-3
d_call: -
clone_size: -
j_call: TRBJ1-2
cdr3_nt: TGTGCCATCAGTGAGTCGATGTTTTTGAGGGCAGACAAAACTCCAGTCTACACCTTC
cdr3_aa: CAISESMFLRADKTPVYTF

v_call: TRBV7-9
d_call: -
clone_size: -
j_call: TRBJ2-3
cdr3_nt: TGTGCCAGCAGCTTATATCGTGTCTGGGAGAGCACAGATACGCAGTATTTT
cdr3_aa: CASSLYRVWESTDTQYF

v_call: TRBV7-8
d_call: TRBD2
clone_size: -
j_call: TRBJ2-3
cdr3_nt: TGTGCCAGCAGCTTAGAAGGCTCGCGGGGGTTCGCAGATACGCAGTATTTT
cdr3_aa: CASSLEGSRGFADTQYF

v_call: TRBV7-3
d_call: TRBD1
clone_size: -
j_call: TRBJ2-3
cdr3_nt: TGTGCCAGCAGCTTAGGACAGGGTACAGATACGCAGTATTTT
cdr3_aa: CASSLGQGTDTQYF

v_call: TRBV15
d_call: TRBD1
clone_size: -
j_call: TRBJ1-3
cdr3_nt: TGTGCCACCAGCAGGGGAGGCAGGGGGCTCTCTGGAAACACCATATATTTT
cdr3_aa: CATSRGGRGLSGNTIYF

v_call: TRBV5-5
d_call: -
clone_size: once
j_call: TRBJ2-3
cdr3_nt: TGTGCCAGCAGCTTGGATGGAGCGGCGACAGATACGCAGTATTTT
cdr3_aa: CASSLDGAATDTQYF

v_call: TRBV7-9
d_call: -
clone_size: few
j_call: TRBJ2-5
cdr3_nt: TGTGCCAGCAGCTTCGGACTGGACTGGAGGCCCCAGTACTTC
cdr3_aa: CASSFGLDWRPQYF

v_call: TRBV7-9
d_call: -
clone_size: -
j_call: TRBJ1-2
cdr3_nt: TGTGCCAGCAGCTTAGCACAGGGAGGGGGCTATGGCTACACCTTC
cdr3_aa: CASSLAQGGGYGYTF

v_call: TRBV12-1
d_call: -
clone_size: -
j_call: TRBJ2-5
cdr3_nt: TGTGCCAGCAGCTCCCCGGACAGTCGCCCGGAGACCCAGTACTTC
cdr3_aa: CASSSPDSRPETQYF

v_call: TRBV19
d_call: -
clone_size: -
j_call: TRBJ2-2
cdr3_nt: TGTGCCAGTAGTATAGGCCAAGAGCCCACCGGGGAGCTGTTTTTT
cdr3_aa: CASSIGQEPTGELFF

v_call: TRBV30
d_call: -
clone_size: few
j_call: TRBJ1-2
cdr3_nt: TGTGCCTGGAGCCGGGACATTCACTATGGCTACACCTTC
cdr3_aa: CAWSRDIHYGYTF

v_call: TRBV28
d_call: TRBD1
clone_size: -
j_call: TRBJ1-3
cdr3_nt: TGTGCCAGCAGACGGGACAGGGTGGGAAACACCATATATTTT
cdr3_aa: CASRRDRVGNTIYF

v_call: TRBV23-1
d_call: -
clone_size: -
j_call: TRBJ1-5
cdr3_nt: TGCGCCAGCAACCCCCCTCGGAGGATTCGGCCCCAGCATTTT
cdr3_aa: CASNPPRRIRPQHF

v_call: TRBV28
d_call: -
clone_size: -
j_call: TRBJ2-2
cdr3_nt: TGTGCCAGCAGTTTCTTCGCGGTACTCCGTAAGACGAACACCGGGGAGCTGTTTTTT
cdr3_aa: CASSFFAVLRKTNTGELFF

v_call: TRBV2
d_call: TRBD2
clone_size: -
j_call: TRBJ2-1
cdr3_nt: TGTGCCAGCAGCCGTACCTACCTAGCGGGGGGACTCAATGAGCAGTTCTTC
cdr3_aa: CASSRTYLAGGLNEQFF

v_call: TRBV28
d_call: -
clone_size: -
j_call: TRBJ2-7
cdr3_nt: TGTGCCAGCAGCCTTTCATACAGGGAGCTATACGAGCAGTACTTC
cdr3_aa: CASSLSYRELYEQYF

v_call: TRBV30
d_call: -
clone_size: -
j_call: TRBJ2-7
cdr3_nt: TGTGCCTGGAGTTGGGGGGGCCCCTCTGCCTACGAGCAGTACTTC
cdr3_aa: CAWSWGGPSAYEQYF

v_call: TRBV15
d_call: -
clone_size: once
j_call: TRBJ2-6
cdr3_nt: TGTGCCACCAGTTACGCTGGGGCCAACGTCCTGACTTTC
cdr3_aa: CATSYAGANVLTF

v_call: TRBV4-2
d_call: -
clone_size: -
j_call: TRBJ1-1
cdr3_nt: TGTGCCAGCAGCCAAGATCGCTCGAACACTGAAGCTTTCTTT
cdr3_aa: CASSQDRSNTEAFF

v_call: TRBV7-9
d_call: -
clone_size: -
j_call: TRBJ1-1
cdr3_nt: TGTGCCAGCAGCCCGCCGGAAGGAGACGCTGAAGCTTTCTTT
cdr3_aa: CASSPPEGDAEAFF

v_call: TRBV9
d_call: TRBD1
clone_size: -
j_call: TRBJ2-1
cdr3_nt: TGTGCCAGCAGCGCCGGGACAGGGGCCTACAATGAGCAGTTCTTC
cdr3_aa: CASSAGTGAYNEQFF

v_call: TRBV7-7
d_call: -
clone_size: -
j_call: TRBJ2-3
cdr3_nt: TGTGCCAGCAGCCCGGGACTTAGCACAGATACGCAGTATTTT
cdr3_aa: CASSPGLSTDTQYF

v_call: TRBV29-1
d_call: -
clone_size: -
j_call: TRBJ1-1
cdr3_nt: TGCAGCGGTTACACTACAGGGCCGGTAGACACTGAAGCTTTCTTT
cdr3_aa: CSGYTTGPVDTEAFF

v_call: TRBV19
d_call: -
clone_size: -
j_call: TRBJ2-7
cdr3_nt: TGTGCCAGTAGTACAGGGACGGATGGCTACGAGCAGTACTTC
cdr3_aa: CASSTGTDGYEQYF

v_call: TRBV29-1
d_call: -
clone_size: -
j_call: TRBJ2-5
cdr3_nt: TGCAGCGTTGAAGAGGGCCAAGAGACCCAGTACTTC
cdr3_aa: CSVEEGQETQYF

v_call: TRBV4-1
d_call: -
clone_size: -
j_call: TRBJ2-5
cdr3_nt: TGCGCCAGCAGCCCCTCGGACAGTGGGTACCAAGAGACCCAGTACTTC
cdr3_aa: CASSPSDSGYQETQYF

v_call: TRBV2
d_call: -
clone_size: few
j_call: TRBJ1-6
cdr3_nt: TGTGCCAGCAGTGTAAGGCTGGAGATGGGGACCCTCCACTTT
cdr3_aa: CASSVRLEMGTLHF

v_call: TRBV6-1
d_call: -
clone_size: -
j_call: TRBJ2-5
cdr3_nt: TGTGCCAGCAGTGAATCCTCGGGAGAGACCCAGTACTTC
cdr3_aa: CASSESSGETQYF

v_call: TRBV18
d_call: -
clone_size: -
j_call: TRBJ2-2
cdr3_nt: TGTGCCAGCTCACCACCAAGTCTAAACACCGGGGAGCTGTTTTTT
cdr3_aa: CASSPPSLNTGELFF

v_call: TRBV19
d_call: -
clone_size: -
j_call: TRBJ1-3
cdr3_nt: TGTGCCAGTAGTGCAGGGTGGATGAGAAACACCATATATTTT
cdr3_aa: CASSAGWMRNTIYF

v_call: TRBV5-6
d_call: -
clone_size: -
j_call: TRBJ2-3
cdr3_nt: TGTGCCAGCGCCCTCAACACAGATACGCAGTATTTT
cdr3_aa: CASALNTDTQYF

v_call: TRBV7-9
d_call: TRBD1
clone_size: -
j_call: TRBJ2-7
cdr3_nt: TGTGCCAGCAGCCCCCGGACAGGGGGCCACGAGCAGTACTTC
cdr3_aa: CASSPRTGGHEQYF

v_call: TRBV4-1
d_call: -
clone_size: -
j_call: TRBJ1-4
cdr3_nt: TGCGCCAGCAGCCAAGATCAGGAGAAAAAACTGTTTTTT
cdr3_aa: CASSQDQEKKLFF

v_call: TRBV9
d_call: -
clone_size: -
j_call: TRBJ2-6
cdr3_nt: TGTGCCAGCAGCGTAGCCCGGGGTTTATTCTCTGGGGCCAACGTCCTGACTTTC
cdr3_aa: CASSVARGLFSGANVLTF

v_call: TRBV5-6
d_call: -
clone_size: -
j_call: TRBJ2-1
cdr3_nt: TGTGCCAGCAGCTTGACAGGGAACTCCTACAATGAGCAGTTCTTC
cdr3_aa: CASSLTGNSYNEQFF

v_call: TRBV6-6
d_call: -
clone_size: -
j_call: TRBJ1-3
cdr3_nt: TGTGCCAGCAGTTACTCGCAGAGCGGAAACACCATATATTTT
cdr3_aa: CASSYSQSGNTIYF

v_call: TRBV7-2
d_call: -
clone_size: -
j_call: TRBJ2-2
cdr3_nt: TGTGCCAGCAGCTTAACTAGGGGGGACACCGGGGAGCTGTTTTTT
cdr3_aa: CASSLTRGDTGELFF

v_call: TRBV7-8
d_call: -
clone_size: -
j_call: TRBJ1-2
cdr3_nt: TGTGCCAGCACCGATAGGTTGGGAAACTATGGCTACACCTTC
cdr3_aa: CASTDRLGNYGYTF

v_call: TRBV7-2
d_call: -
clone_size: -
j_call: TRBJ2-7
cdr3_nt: TGTGCCAGCAGCTCGGATTTCCAAACCTCCTACGAGCAGTACTTC
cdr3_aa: CASSSDFQTSYEQYF

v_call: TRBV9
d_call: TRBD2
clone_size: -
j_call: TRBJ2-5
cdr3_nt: TGTGCCAGCAGCGGCCAGGGCGGGGAGGGAGAGACCCAGTACTTC
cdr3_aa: CASSGQGGEGETQYF

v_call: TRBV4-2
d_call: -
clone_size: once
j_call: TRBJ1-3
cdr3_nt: TGTGCCAGCAGCGCCGGCCCCCCTGGGGGCGGAAACACCATATATTTT
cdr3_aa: CASSAGPPGGGNTIYF

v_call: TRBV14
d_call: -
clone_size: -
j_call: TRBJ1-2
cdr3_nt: TGTGCCAGCAGCCAACGGGGGGCTGGGAACTATGGCTACACCTTC
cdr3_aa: CASSQRGAGNYGYTF

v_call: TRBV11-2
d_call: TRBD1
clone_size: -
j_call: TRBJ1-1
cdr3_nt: TGTGCCAGCAGCAGGACAGGGAGGGCGAACACTGAAGCTTTCTTT
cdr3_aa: CASSRTGRANTEAFF

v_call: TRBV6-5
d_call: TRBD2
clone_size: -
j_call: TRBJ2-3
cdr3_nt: TGTGCCAGCAGTTCACAGCGGGGGGAACAGTATTTT
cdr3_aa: CASSSQRGEQYF

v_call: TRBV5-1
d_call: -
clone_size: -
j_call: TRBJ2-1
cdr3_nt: TGCGCCAGCAGCTTGGCCGGACAGGAGCAGTTCTTC
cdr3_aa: CASSLAGQEQFF

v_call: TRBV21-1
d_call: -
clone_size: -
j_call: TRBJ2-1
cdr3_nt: TGTGCCAGCATGGAGAACTATTGGAGTAATGAGCAGTTCTTC
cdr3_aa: CASMENYWSNEQFF

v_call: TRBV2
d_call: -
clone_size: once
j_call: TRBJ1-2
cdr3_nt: TGTGCCAGCAGCCAGAGACAGAGCTATGGCTACACCTTC
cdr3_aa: CASSQRQSYGYTF

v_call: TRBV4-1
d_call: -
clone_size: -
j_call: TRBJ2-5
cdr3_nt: TGCGCCAGCAGCCAAGGATCATCTAGCCCAGAGACCCAGTACTTC
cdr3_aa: CASSQGSSSPETQYF

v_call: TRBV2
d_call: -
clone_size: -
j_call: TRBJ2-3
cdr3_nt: TGTGCCAGCAGTGATTCAGGCACAGATACGCAGTATTTT
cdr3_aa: CASSDSGTDTQYF

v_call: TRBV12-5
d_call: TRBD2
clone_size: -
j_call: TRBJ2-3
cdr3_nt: TGTGCTAGTGGTTTGGGACTAGCGTCCAATACGCAGTATTTT
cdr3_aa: CASGLGLASNTQYF

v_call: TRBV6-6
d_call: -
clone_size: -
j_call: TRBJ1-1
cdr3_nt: TGTGCCAGCAGTTACTCTCGGGGGACCACTGAAGCTTTCTTT
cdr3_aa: CASSYSRGTTEAFF

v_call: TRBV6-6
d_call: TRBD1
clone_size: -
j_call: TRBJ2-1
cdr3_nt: TGTGCCAGCAGCCCACGGAGGACAGGGGGCAATGAGCAGTTCTTC
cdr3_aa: CASSPRRTGGNEQFF

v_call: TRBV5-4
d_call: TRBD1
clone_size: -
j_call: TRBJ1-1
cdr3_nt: TGTGCCAGCAGCATAGACAGGGGGTCGGGTGAAGCTTTCTTT
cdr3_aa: CASSIDRGSGEAFF

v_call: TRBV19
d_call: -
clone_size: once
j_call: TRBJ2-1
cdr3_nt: TGTGCCAGTAGCAATCCGGACAGCATCTCCTACAATGAGCAGTTCTTC
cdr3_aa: CASSNPDSISYNEQFF

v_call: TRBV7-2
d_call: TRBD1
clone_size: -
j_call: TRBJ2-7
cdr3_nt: TGTGCCAGCAGCTTAGGGGGGACAGGGTACTACGAGCAGTACTTC
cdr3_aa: CASSLGGTGYYEQYF